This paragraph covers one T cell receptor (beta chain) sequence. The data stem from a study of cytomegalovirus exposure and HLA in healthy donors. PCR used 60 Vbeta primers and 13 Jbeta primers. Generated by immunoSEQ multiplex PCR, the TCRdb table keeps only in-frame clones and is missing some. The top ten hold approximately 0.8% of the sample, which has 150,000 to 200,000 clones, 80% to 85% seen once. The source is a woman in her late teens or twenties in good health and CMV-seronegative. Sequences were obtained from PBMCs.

CDR3 amino acids: CASSLQLWLDEQFF. The CDR3 nucleotides read TGTGCCAGCAGCCTCCAATTATGGCTGGATGAGCAGTTCTTC. The chain couples TRBV7-9 to TRBJ2-1; D gene ambiguous. Germline loops: CDR1 SEHNR, CDR2 FQNEAQ (reference sequence). V was shortened by 5 bases and J by 8 bases, with 16 bases between the two germline ends. There are 14 residues in the CDR3.